This T cell receptor beta chain was recovered during a study of shared clonotypes between healthy human individuals. This clone was detected only a few times. TCRdb's table, derived via immunoSEQ multiplex PCR, lists solely in-frame clones and lacks some. This sample yields roughly 500,000 clones, of which around 75% are seen a single time; 13% belongs to the top ten. Sequences were obtained from PBMCs. The sequence was collected from a woman aged 40 to 50 in good health. Some clones in this sample may be carry-over from other donors' samples.

This CDR3 is CASSLAGGRADTQYF. The CDR3 DNA sequence: TGCGCCAGCAGCTTGGCCGGGGGGAGGGCAGATACGCAGTATTTT. This chain joins TRBV5-1 and TRBJ2-3; 7 bases are a match to TRBD2. The V gene end was trimmed by 0 bases and the J gene end by 4 bases; junction bases not matched to a gene: 5. Germline V gives CDR1 SGHRS, CDR2 YFSETQ. The CDR3 extends over 15 amino acids.